The 7 T cell receptor beta chains in this list originate from one sample, sequenced in a study of CD8 T cells in Susac syndrome. Random hexamers served to reverse transcribe roughly 0.45 to 1 ug RNA. Using its own MiXCR run on the immunoSEQ multiplex PCR reads, TCRdb lists one record per CDR3 protein. The sample shows 200,000 or so distinct CDR3 sequences, more than 90% of them seen only once. Input material: CD4+ T cells from PBMCs. These receptors all stem from a human donor with multiple sclerosis.

The chain uses TRBV20-1 and TRBJ2-7; D remains ambiguous. Trimming took off 1 base at V and 3 bases at J, with 10 bases between the two ends. Germline-derived CDR1 and CDR2 are DFQATT and SNEGSKA (reference sequence). CDR3 length equals 13 residues. The CDR3 sequence: CSARGPKGYEQYF. The CDR3 nucleotides read TGCAGTGCTAGAGGGCCCAAGGGCTACGAGCAGTACTTC.

The gene calls are TRBV3-1 and TRBJ2-1; no firm D call. V lost 4 bases and J 2 bases, leaving 9 bases between the germline ends. Germline V lookup: CDR1 LGHDT, CDR2 YNNKEL (reference sequence). The CDR3 consists of 14 residues. The CDR3 is CASSLPGAYNEQFF. CDR3 nucleotide sequence: TGTGCCAGCAGCCTCCCTGGGGCCTACAATGAGCAGTTCTTC.

The chain links TRBV11-2 to TRBJ2-1; TRBD1 aligns across 9 bases. Losses at the gene ends were 5 bases for V and 3 bases for J; bases not matched to a gene: 5. CDR1 is SGHAT, CDR2 FQNNGV, per germline. The CDR3 is made up of 15 amino acids. The CDR3 loop is CASSQRQGVYNEQFF. The CDR3 DNA is TGTGCCAGCAGCCAACGACAGGGGGTCTACAATGAGCAGTTCTTC.

This clonotype showed up just a few times. The chain joins TRBV27 to TRBJ2-7; D tentatively fits TRBD1 or TRBD2 (6 bases each). V was pared by 2 bases and J by 3 bases, with 8 bases between. Germline V CDR1 and CDR2: MNHEY, SMNVEV (reference sequence). The CDR3 contains 13 residues. The CDR3 DNA reads TGTGCCAGCAGTTTAAGGGGGGACTACGAGCAGTACTTC. Protein: CASSLRGDYEQYF.

The rearrangement uses TRBV7-3 and TRBJ2-3; D is perhaps TRBD2 (6 bases). V lost 5 bases and J 6 bases, leaving 15 bases between the germline ends. This CDR3 has 14 amino acids. CDR1 is SGHTA and CDR2 is FQGTGA in the germline V gene. The CDR3, as DNA: TGTGCCAGCAGCCCCGTCGGGGGAGCGGATACGCAGTATTTT. It translates to CASSPVGGADTQYF.

J is TRBJ2-7 and V is TRBV29-1; 9 nucleotides agree with TRBD2. This CDR3 spans 13 amino acids. CDR1 and CDR2 (germline): SQVTM, ANQGSEA. CDR3: CSCEVAGVYEQYF. The CDR3, as DNA: TGCAGTTGTGAGGTAGCGGGAGTTTACGAGCAGTACTTC.

This clonotype has only one observation. J is TRBJ2-7 and V is TRBV20-1; TRBD2 aligns across 9 bases. The CDR3 loop spans 14 amino acids. Germline V gives CDR1 DFQATT, CDR2 SNEGSKA (reference sequence). The V and J ends lost 4 bases and 0 bases, in that order; junction bases with no gene match: 4. In DNA form, the CDR3 reads TGCAGTGCTACTAGCGGGATCTACTCCTACGAGCAGTACTTC. Its protein is CSATSGIYSYEQYF.